This section outlines one T cell receptor (beta chain) sequence together with its context. This sample was included in a study of cytomegalovirus exposure and HLA in healthy donors. This PCR relied on a set of 60 Vbeta primers and 13 Jbeta primers. Sequencing was performed with immunoSEQ multiplex PCR; in TCRdb, only in-frame clones are kept and a portion is missing. This table holds around 260,000 clones, roughly 80% found once. The source material was PBMCs. The clonotype originates from a girl under 10 years old in good health and CMV-seronegative.

The CDR3 DNA is TGCGCCAGCAGCTACCAAGCGGGGGCATACACAGATACGCAGTATTTT. Its translation is CASSYQAGAYTDTQYF. The rearrangement uses TRBV5-1 and TRBJ2-3; 8 positions agree with TRBD2. The V segment lost 3 bases and the J segment 2 bases; nucleotides outside the gene matches: 8. The CDR3 covers 16 residues. The germline gives CDR1 SGHRS, CDR2 YFSETQ. Combining the CDR3 with reference TRBV5-1 and TRBJ2-3 gives the whole variable domain KAGVTQTPRYLIKTRGQQVTLSCSPISGHRSVSWYQQTPGQGLQFLFEYFSETQRNKGNFPGRFSGRQFSNSRSEMNVSTLELGDSALYLCASSYQAGAYTDTQYFGPGTRLTVL.